This TCR beta chain appears in the sequencing data of a study of blood T cell repertoires in COVID-19. Across the whole study: Whether acute or convalescent, the COVID-19 samples came from the United States, Italy and Spain. T cells, B-cell-depleted T cells, or PBMCs supplied cDNA or gDNA.

Trimming shortened V by 0 bases and J by 7 bases, and 22 bases separated the two germline ends. CDR3 length equals 18 residues. The germline gives CDR1 LGHDT, CDR2 YNNKEL (reference sequence). In the study's own analysis: Researchers report that nucleated cell counts were estimated from reference gene primer amplification. Some clones are missing from TCRdb's copy, which holds only in-frame ones; the method was immunoSEQ multiplex PCR. V, J and clone size are taken as reported in that table, and D and trimming were inferred from the DNA itself. Here the sample spans around 100,000 clones, more than 85% being singletons.

The receptor comes from a human donor with active COVID-19. The donor label of this sample is uncertain. Sequencing was done on a sample of peripheral blood. This chain joins TRBV3-1 (or the pseudogene TRBV3-2) and TRBJ2-1; TRBD2 might be the D (7 bases). The CDR3 DNA follows: TGTGCCAGCAGCCAAGATCGGAGGTGGGGGGGCCAAGGGAATGAGCAGTTCTTC. Translated: CASSQDRRWGGQGNEQFF.